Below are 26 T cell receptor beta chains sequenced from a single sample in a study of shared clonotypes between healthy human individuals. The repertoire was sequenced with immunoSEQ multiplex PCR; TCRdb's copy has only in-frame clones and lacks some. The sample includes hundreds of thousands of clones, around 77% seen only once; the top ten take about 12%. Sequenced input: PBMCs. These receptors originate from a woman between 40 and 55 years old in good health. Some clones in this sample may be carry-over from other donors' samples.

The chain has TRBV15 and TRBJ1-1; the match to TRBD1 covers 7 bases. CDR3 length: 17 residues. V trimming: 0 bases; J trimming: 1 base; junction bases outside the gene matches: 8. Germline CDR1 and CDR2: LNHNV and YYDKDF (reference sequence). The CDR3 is CATSRDDWTGPNTEAFF. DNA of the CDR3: TGTGCCACCAGCAGAGATGATTGGACAGGACCGAACACTGAAGCTTTCTTT.

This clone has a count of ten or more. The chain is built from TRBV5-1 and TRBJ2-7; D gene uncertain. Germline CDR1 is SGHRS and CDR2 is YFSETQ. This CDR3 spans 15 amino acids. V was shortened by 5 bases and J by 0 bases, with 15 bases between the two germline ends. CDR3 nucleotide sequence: TGCGCCAGCAGAAAAACCGCAGATTACTCCTACGAGCAGTACTTC. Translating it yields CASRKTADYSYEQYF.

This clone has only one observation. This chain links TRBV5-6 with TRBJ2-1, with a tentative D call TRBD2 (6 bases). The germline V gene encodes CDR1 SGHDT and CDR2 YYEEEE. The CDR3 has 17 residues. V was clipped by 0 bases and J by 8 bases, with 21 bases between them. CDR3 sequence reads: CASSLVAGRVVTDEQFF. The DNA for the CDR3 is TGTGCCAGCAGCTTGGTGGCGGGGCGGGTCGTCACCGATGAGCAGTTCTTC. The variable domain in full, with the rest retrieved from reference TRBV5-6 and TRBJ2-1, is DAGVTQSPTHLIKTRGQQVTLRCSPKSGHDTVSWYQQALGQGPQFIFQYYEEEERQRGNFPDRFSGHQFPNYSSELNVNALLLGDSALYLCASSLVAGRVVTDEQFFGPGTRLTVL.

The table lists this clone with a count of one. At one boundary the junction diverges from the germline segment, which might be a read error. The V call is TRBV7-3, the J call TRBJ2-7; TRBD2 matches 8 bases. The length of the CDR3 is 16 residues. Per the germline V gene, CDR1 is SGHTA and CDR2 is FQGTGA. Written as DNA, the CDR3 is TGTGCCAACAGCTTATTTGGCGGGAGGACCTCCTACGAGCAGTACTTC. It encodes CANSLFGGRTSYEQYF.

The CDR3 loop is CASRSPSYEQYF. CDR3 coding DNA: TGTGCCAGCAGGTCCCCCTCGTACGAGCAGTACTTC. The gene calls are TRBV28 and TRBJ2-5; no reliable D call. The J call is uncertain, as TRBJ2-7 better fits the DNA end. The germline gives CDR1 MDHEN, CDR2 SYDVKM. This CDR3 comprises 12 residues.

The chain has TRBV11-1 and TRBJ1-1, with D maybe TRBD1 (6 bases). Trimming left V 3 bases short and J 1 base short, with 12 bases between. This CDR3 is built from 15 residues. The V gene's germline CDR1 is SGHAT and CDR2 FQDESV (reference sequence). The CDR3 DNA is TGTGCCAGCAGCTTTAACAGGGTCCGGAACACTGAAGCTTTCTTT. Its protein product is CASSFNRVRNTEAFF. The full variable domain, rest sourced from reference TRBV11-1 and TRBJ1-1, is EAEVAQSPRYKITEKSQAVAFWCDPISGHATLYWYRQILGQGPELLVQFQDESVVDDSQLPKDRFSAERLKGVDSTLKIQPAELGDSAMYLCASSFNRVRNTEAFFGQGTRLTVV.

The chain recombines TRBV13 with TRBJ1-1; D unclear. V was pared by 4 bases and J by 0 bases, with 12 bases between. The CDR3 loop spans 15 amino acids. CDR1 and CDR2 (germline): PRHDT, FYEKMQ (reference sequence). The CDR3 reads CASSYSRIMNTEAFF. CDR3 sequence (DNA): TGTGCCAGCAGCTACAGCAGAATAATGAACACTGAAGCTTTCTTT.

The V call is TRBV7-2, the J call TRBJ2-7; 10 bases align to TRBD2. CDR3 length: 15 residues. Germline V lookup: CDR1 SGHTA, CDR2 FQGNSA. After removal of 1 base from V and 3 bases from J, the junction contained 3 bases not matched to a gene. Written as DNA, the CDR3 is TGTGCCAGCAGCTTAGGTAGCGGGAGGCTCTACGAGCAGTACTTC. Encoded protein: CASSLGSGRLYEQYF.

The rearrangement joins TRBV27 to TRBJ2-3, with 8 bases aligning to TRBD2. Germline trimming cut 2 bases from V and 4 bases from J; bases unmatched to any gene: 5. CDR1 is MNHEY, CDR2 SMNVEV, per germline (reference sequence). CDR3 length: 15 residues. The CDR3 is CASSLGGRYADTQYF. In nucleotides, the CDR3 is TGTGCCAGCAGTTTAGGCGGGAGGTATGCAGATACGCAGTATTTT.

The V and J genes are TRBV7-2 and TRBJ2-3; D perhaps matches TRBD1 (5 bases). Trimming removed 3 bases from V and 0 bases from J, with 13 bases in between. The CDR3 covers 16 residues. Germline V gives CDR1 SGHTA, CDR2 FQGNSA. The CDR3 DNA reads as TGTGCCAGCAGCTTGGGGCCCGGGTTTAGCACAGATACGCAGTATTTT. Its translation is CASSLGPGFSTDTQYF.

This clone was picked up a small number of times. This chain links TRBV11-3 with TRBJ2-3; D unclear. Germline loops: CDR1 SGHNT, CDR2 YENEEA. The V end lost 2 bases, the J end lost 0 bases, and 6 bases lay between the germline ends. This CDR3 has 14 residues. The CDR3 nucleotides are TGTGCCAGCAGCTTAATTGGGAGCACAGATACGCAGTATTTT. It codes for CASSLIGSTDTQYF.

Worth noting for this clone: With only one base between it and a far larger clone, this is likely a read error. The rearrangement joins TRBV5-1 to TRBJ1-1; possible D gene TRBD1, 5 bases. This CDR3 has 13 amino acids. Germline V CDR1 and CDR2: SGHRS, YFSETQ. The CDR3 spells CASSFWGLGETFF. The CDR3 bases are TGCGCCAGCAGCTTTTGGGGACTCGGTGAAACTTTCTTT.

The CDR3 bases are TGTGCCAGCAGGGAACCGGGTCCTTACACAGATACGCAGTATTTT. It encodes CASREPGPYTDTQYF. J is TRBJ2-3 and V is TRBV28; D gene uncertain. Between the trimmed V and J ends, which lost 6 bases and 2 bases, there was a span of 15 bases. The CDR3 is 15 amino acids. CDR1 is MDHEN, CDR2 SYDVKM, per germline.

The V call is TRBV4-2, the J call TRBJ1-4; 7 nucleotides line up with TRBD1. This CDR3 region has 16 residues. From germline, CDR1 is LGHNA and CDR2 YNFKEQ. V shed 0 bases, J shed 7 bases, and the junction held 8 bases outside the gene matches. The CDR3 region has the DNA TGTGCCAGCAGCCAAGATGGTGGGACAGCGAGTGAAAAACTGTTTTTT. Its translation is CASSQDGGTASEKLFF.

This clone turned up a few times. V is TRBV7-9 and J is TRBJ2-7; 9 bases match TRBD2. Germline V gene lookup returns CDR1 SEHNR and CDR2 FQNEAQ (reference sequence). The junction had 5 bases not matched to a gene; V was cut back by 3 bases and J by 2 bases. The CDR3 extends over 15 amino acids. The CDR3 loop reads CASSFPLAGAYEQYF. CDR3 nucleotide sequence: TGTGCCAGCAGCTTTCCCTTAGCGGGGGCCTACGAGCAGTACTTC.

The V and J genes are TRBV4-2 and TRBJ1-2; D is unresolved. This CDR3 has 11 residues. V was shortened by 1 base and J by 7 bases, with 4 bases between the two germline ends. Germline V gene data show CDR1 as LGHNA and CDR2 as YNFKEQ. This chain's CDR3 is CASSQGTGYTF. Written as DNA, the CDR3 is TGTGCCAGCAGCCAAGGGACTGGCTACACCTTC.

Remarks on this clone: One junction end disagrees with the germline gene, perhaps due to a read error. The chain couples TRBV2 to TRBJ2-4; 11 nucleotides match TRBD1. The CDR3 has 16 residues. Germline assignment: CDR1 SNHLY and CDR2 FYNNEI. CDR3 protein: CTSRPGQGVGLDIQYF. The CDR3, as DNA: TGTACCAGCAGACCGGGACAGGGGGTCGGTCTAGACATTCAGTACTTC. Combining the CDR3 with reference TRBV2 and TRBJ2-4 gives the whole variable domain EPEVTQTPSHQVTQMGQEVILRCVPISNHLYFYWYRQILGQKVEFLVSFYNNEISEKSEIFDDQFSVERPDGSNFTLKIRSTKLEDSAMYFCTSRPGQGVGLDIQYFGAGTRLSVL.

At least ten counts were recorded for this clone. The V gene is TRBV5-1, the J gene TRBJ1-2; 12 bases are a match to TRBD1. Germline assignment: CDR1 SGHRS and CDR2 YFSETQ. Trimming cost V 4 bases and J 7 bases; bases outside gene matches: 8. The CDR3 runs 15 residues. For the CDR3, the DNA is TGCGCCAGCAGCGCGGGACAGGGGGCGCCGGGTGGCTACACCTTC. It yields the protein CASSAGQGAPGGYTF. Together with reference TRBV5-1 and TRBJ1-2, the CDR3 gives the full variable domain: KAGVTQTPRYLIKTRGQQVTLSCSPISGHRSVSWYQQTPGQGLQFLFEYFSETQRNKGNFPGRFSGRQFSNSRSEMNVSTLELGDSALYLCASSAGQGAPGGYTFGSGTRLTVV.

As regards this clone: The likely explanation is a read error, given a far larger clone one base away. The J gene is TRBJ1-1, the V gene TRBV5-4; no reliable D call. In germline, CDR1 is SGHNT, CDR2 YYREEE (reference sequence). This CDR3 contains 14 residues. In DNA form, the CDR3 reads TGTGCCAGCAGCTTCTCTACGGGGAACGCTGAAGCTTTCTTT. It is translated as CASSFSTGNAEAFF.

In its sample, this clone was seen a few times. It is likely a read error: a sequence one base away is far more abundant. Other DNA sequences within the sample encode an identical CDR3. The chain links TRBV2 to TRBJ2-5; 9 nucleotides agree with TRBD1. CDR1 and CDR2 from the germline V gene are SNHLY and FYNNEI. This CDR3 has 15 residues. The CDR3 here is CASSAMGTGIETQYF. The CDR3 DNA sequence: TGTGCCAGCAGCGCTATGGGGACAGGGATAGAGACTCAGTACTTC.

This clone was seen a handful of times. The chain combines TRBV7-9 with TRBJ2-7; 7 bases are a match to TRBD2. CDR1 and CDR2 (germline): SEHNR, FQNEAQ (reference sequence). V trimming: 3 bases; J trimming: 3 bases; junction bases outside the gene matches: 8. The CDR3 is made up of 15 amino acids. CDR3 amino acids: CASSLSGAQNYEQYF. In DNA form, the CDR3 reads TGTGCCAGCAGCTTGAGCGGGGCGCAAAACTACGAGCAGTACTTC.

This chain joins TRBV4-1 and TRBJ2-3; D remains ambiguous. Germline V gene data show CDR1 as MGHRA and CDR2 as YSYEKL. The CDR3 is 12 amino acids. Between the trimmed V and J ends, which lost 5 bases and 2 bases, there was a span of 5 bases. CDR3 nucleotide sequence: TGCGCCAGCAGCGACACCACAGATACGCAGTATTTT. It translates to CASSDTTDTQYF.

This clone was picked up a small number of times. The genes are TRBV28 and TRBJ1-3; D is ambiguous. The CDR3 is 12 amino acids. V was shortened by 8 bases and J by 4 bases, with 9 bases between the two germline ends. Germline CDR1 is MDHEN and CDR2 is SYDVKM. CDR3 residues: CASVETGNTIYF. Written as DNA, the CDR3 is TGTGCCAGCGTGGAAACAGGAAACACCATATATTTT.

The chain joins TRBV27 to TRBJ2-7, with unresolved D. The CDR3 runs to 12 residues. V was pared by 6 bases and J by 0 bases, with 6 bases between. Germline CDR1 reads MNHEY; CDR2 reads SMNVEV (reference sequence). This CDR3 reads CASRAASYEQYF. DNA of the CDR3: TGTGCCAGCAGGGCAGCCTCCTACGAGCAGTACTTC.

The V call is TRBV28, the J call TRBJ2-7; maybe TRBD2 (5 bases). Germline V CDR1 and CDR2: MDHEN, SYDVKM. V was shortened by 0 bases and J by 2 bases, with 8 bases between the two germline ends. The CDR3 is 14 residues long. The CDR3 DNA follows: TGTGCCAGCAGTTTATGGGGAGATACCTACGAGCAGTACTTC. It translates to CASSLWGDTYEQYF.

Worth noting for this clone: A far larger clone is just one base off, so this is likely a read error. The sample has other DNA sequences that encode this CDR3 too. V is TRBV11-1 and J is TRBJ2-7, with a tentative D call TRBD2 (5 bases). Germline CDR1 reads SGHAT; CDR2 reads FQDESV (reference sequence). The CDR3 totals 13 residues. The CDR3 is CASSSGLFYEQYF. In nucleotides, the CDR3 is TGCGCCAGCAGCTCAGGACTGTTCTACGAGCAGTACTTC.